One T cell receptor (beta chain) is described in this entry. The CDR3 runs 16 residues. Germline-derived CDR1 and CDR2 are SEHNR and FQNEAQ (reference sequence). V was clipped by 5 bases and J by 4 bases; unmatched bases: 10. This sample was included in a study of radiotherapy plus CTLA-4 blockade in lung cancer. The assay was immunoSEQ multiplex PCR, and TCRdb's table has in-frame clones only and misses some. The repertoire has 65,000 to 90,000 clones, around 84% of them found once; the top ten carry about 1%. V is TRBV7-9 and J is TRBJ2-3, with 9 bases aligning to TRBD2. This receptor was identified in a human donor with non-small cell lung cancer who had stable disease on radiotherapy plus ipilimumab. The sequences come from peripheral blood, collected from a patient treated with radiotherapy plus ipilimumab. Here the CDR3 DNA reads TGTGCCAGCAGCCCGGGGGCGGGGGGGCATCCAGATACGCAGTATTTT. Translating it yields CASSPGAGGHPDTQYF.